The 30 T cell receptor beta chains presented below share a single source sample, sequenced in a study of shared clonotypes between healthy human individuals. The naive CD8 subset, CD45RO-negative cells positively selected for CCR7, excluded terminally differentiated effector memory CD45RA+ cells. TCRdb's table, derived via immunoSEQ multiplex PCR, lists solely in-frame clones and lacks some. The sample consists of about 2 million clones, approximately 95% of them appearing once. Sequences were obtained from naive CD8+ T cells sorted from blood. These receptors all come from a man between 18 and 29 years old in good health.

The chain combines TRBV5-1 with TRBJ2-5; TRBD2 matches at 11 bases. The CDR3 sequence is 15 residues long. Germline V gene sequence: CDR1 SGHRS, CDR2 YFSETQ. V was clipped by 0 bases and J by 5 bases; unmatched bases: 3. CDR3 nucleotide sequence: TGCGCCAGCAGCTTGGGACTAGCGGGAAAGGAGACCCAGTACTTC. Protein: CASSLGLAGKETQYF.

J is TRBJ1-4 and V is TRBV19, with a tentative D call TRBD1 (6 bases). The V gene's germline CDR1 is LNHDA and CDR2 SQIVND (reference sequence). The length of the CDR3 is 12 residues. V gave up 5 bases and J gave up 14 bases, with 15 bases separating them. CDR3 protein: CASSFTGYQLFF. Written as DNA, the CDR3 is TGTGCCAGTAGTTTCACAGGGTATCAGCTGTTTTTT.

This chain uses TRBV2 with TRBJ1-2, with D possibly matching TRBD1 (5 bases). V lost 6 bases to trimming and J lost 1 base, with 18 bases between them. Germline V lookup: CDR1 SNHLY, CDR2 FYNNEI. The CDR3 is 16 residues long. The CDR3 loop reads CASRKGGQGYNYGYTF. Here the CDR3 DNA reads TGTGCCAGCAGGAAAGGAGGGCAGGGATATAACTATGGCTACACCTTC.

The chain recombines TRBV6-1 with TRBJ1-5, with 7 bases identical to TRBD1. The CDR3 extends over 15 amino acids. After removal of 3 bases from V and 9 bases from J, the junction contained 11 bases not matched to a gene. Germline CDR1 is MNHNS and CDR2 is SASEGT. CDR3 amino acids: CASSEGRTGKLPQHF. CDR3 nucleotides: TGTGCCAGCAGTGAGGGCAGGACAGGAAAACTGCCCCAGCATTTT.

CDR3 in amino acids: CASSAEGLAGGPWTDTQYF. In DNA form, the CDR3 reads TGTGCCAGCAGCGCAGAGGGACTAGCGGGAGGGCCTTGGACAGATACGCAGTATTTT. This chain joins TRBV9 and TRBJ2-3; 16 positions match TRBD2. In germline, CDR1 is SGDLS, CDR2 YYNGEE. Unmatched junction bases numbered 10, after V lost 3 bases and J lost 3 bases. The CDR3 spans 19 residues.

The V call is TRBV9, the J call TRBJ2-7; 7 bases map to TRBD2. Looked up from germline, CDR1 is SGDLS and CDR2 is YYNGEE. The J segment lost 3 bases and the V segment lost 3 bases, leaving 12 bases of the junction unmatched. The CDR3 sequence is 16 residues long. The CDR3 DNA reads as TGTGCCAGCAGCGGGGAGGGGACTAACCCCTTCTACGAGCAGTACTTC. Protein: CASSGEGTNPFYEQYF.

Comments on this clone: Other DNA sequences in this specimen translate into the identical CDR3. J is TRBJ2-2 and V is TRBV9; 7 positions agree with TRBD2. This CDR3 spans 14 amino acids. Unmatched junction bases numbered 3, after V lost 2 bases and J lost 5 bases. The V gene's germline CDR1 is SGDLS and CDR2 YYNGEE. The CDR3 region is CASSVGGGTGELFF. The CDR3 DNA follows: TGTGCCAGCAGCGTTGGCGGGGGAACCGGGGAGCTGTTTTTT.

V and J are TRBV19 and TRBJ2-7, with TRBD1 matching over 9 bases. CDR3 length: 16 residues. The V and J ends lost 3 bases and 3 bases, in that order; junction bases with no gene match: 9. Germline V gives CDR1 LNHDA, CDR2 SQIVND (reference sequence). CDR3 coding DNA: TGTGCCAGTAGTATCGTGGGACAGGGAGCCGTCTACGAGCAGTACTTC. Translating gives CASSIVGQGAVYEQYF.

Points on this clone: At one boundary the junction diverges from the germline segment, which might be a read error. This rearrangement joins TRBV7-9 to TRBJ1-1, with D tentatively TRBD1 (6 bases). The germline V gene encodes CDR1 SEHNR and CDR2 FQNEAQ (reference sequence). The CDR3 consists of 15 residues. The DNA for the CDR3 is TGTGCCAGCAGCCTAGCGAGGGGGGAACTCACTGAAGCTTTCTTT. Translated, it gives CASSLARGELTEAFF.

The chain employs TRBV19 and TRBJ2-1; 7 positions agree with TRBD1. V lost 0 bases and J lost 9; bases outside the gene matches: 11. The CDR3 covers 16 residues. The germline CDR1 and CDR2 sequences are LNHDA and SQIVND (reference sequence). The CDR3 reads CASSIDWRQGFGEQFF. The CDR3 nucleotides are TGTGCCAGTAGTATAGATTGGCGACAGGGTTTTGGTGAGCAGTTCTTC.

V gene TRBV2 combines with J gene TRBJ1-5, with a possible D match to TRBD1 (6 bases). CDR3 size: 15 residues. Deletions cut 9 bases from V and 5 bases from J, with 20 bases between. In germline, CDR1 is SNHLY, CDR2 FYNNEI. CDR3 nucleotide sequence: TGTGCCAGTACACAGGGTTCTGAGGGGTATCAGCCCCAGCATTTT. This codes for CASTQGSEGYQPQHF.

Comments on this clone: A junction boundary mismatches the germline segment, possibly from a read error. The gene calls are TRBV11-2 and TRBJ2-3; 11 nucleotides agree with TRBD2. The V gene's germline CDR1 is SGHAT and CDR2 FQNNGV. The CDR3 is 16 residues long. In nucleotides, the CDR3 is TGTGCCAGCAGTTTAGCGGGAGGGATGGGGACAGATACGCAGTATTTT. As protein: CASSLAGGMGTDTQYF.

On this clone itself: Distinct nucleotide sequences in the sample also encode this CDR3. The chain links TRBV10-2 to TRBJ2-7; D may be TRBD1 (5 bases). Per the germline V gene, CDR1 is WSHSY and CDR2 is SAAADI. The length of the CDR3 is 11 residues. Trimming shortened V by 5 bases and J by 4 bases, and 6 bases separated the two germline ends. The CDR3 DNA reads as TGCGCCAGCAGTTCAGGGTACGAGCAGTACTTC. Its protein product is CASSSGYEQYF.

In its sample, this clone was seen once. This CDR3 reads CASSQRGNGGSPYEQYF. CDR3 DNA: TGCGCCAGCAGCCAAAGGGGGAACGGGGGCTCCCCCTACGAGCAGTACTTC. The chain links TRBV4-1 to TRBJ2-7, with D tentatively TRBD1 or TRBD2 (6 bases each). Trimming took off 2 bases at V and 2 bases at J, with 19 bases between the two ends. The V gene's germline CDR1 is MGHRA and CDR2 YSYEKL. The CDR3 runs to 17 residues.

The chain couples TRBV27 to TRBJ2-7; 12 nucleotides align to TRBD2. The V gene's germline CDR1 is MNHEY and CDR2 SMNVEV (reference sequence). The CDR3 totals 15 residues. The ends lost 6 bases at V and 2 bases at J; junction bases unmatched: 5. The CDR3 loop is CASRRTSGAPYEQYF. The CDR3 bases are TGTGCCAGCAGACGGACTAGCGGGGCACCCTACGAGCAGTACTTC.

Details on this clone: This CDR3 is also generated by other DNA sequences in the sample. The chain links TRBV27 to TRBJ2-1, with D possibly matching TRBD2 (5 bases). There are 12 residues in the CDR3. Trimming took 2 bases from V and 7 from J, leaving 6 bases between them. The V gene's germline CDR1 is MNHEY and CDR2 SMNVEV (reference sequence). CDR3 bases: TGTGCCAGCAGTTTAGGAGGAAATGAGCAGTTCTTC. As protein: CASSLGGNEQFF.

The chain is built from TRBV7-9 and TRBJ1-1, with unresolved D. CDR3 size: 14 residues. The germline CDR1 and CDR2 sequences are SEHNR and FQNEAQ (reference sequence). V lost 6 bases and J 3 bases, leaving 14 bases between the germline ends. The CDR3 DNA sequence: TGTGCCAGCAGTGGCTGGGGAGAGGACACTGAAGCTTTCTTT. Protein product: CASSGWGEDTEAFF.

The chain couples TRBV4-3 to TRBJ2-7; D gene ambiguous. CDR3 length equals 14 residues. With 4 bases removed from V and 2 bases from J, the gap between germline ends came to 12 bases. CDR1 LGHNA and CDR2 YSLEER come from the germline V gene. The CDR3 spells CASSPGPGPYEQYF. The CDR3 coding sequence is TGCGCCAGCAGCCCCGGCCCCGGCCCCTACGAGCAGTACTTC.

The rearrangement links TRBV4-3 to TRBJ2-3, with D tentatively TRBD1 or TRBD2 (5 bases each). Germline V CDR1 and CDR2: LGHNA, YSLEER. Between the trimmed V and J ends, which lost 0 bases and 7 bases, there was a span of 20 bases. The CDR3 has 17 amino acids. CDR3: CASSQDPGTSSDHTQYF. CDR3 sequence (DNA): TGCGCCAGCAGCCAAGATCCCGGGACCTCTTCCGATCATACGCAGTATTTT.

The V gene is TRBV5-1, the J gene TRBJ2-5, with 10 bases fitting TRBD1. The J call may be mistaken, given a closer DNA end match to TRBJ2-7. Germline assignment: CDR1 SGHRS and CDR2 YFSETQ. The CDR3 length is 15 residues. The CDR3 spells CASSLTGGSSYEQYF. The CDR3 nucleotides are TGCGCCAGCAGTCTGACAGGGGGCAGCTCCTACGAGCAGTACTTC.

This clone has a single count. Here the CDR3 reads CASLGTGDYGYTF. CDR3 nucleotide sequence: TGTGCCAGCCTAGGGACAGGGGATTATGGCTACACCTTC. The chain uses TRBV2 and TRBJ1-2; 10 bases are shared with TRBD1. CDR3 size: 13 residues. The junction had 5 bases not matched to a gene; V was cut back by 8 bases and J by 5 bases. CDR1 and CDR2 from the germline V gene are SNHLY and FYNNEI.

Concerning this clone itself: Other nucleotide sequences in the sample specify the same CDR3. The rearrangement links TRBV13 to TRBJ2-5; a possible D gene is TRBD1 (6 bases). The CDR3 is made up of 13 amino acids. With 8 bases removed from V and 2 bases from J, the gap between germline ends came to 12 bases. In germline, CDR1 is PRHDT, CDR2 FYEKMQ (reference sequence). DNA for the CDR3: TGTGCCAGCGGTAGGGGGTATCAAGAGACCCAGTACTTC. Protein product: CASGRGYQETQYF.

The gene calls are TRBV6-5 and TRBJ2-7, with TRBD2 identical over 9 bases. J lost 3 bases, V lost 0 bases, and 6 bases had no gene match. Germline V CDR1 and CDR2: MNHEY, SVGAGI. The CDR3 extends over 16 amino acids. The CDR3 DNA reads TGTGCCAGCAGTTACTCTAGCGGGGGTAGGGTCTACGAGCAGTACTTC. It specifies CASSYSSGGRVYEQYF.

This clone was detected only once. V is TRBV5-6 and J is TRBJ1-5; D is unresolved. The germline gives CDR1 SGHDT, CDR2 YYEEEE. The CDR3 totals 14 residues. V shed 1 base and J shed 12 bases, with 17 bases lying between them. In DNA form, the CDR3 reads TGTGCCAGCAGCTTGAGTCCCAATGGGGAACGCCAGCATTTT. Translated, it gives CASSLSPNGERQHF.

Concerning this clone itself: Other DNA sequences within the sample encode an identical CDR3. V gene TRBV5-4 combines with J gene TRBJ2-5; 10 bases agree with TRBD2. Germline V gene data show CDR1 as SGHNT and CDR2 as YYREEE (reference sequence). Germline trimming cut 4 bases from V and 5 bases from J; bases unmatched to any gene: 8. This CDR3 has 15 amino acids. In DNA form, the CDR3 reads TGTGCCAGCAGCCCCGGGGTAGCGGGAGGTGAGACCCAGTACTTC. Amino acid sequence: CASSPGVAGGETQYF.

The genes are TRBV29-1 and TRBJ2-7; D ambiguous. Germline values: CDR1 SQVTM, CDR2 ANQGSEA. V was trimmed by 6 bases and J by 2 bases, leaving 11 bases between them. The CDR3 is 12 residues long. The CDR3 loop reads CSVIGLTYEQYF. The DNA of the CDR3 is TGCAGCGTGATTGGCTTGACCTACGAGCAGTACTTC.

This rearrangement joins TRBV14 to TRBJ1-2; possibly TRBD1 for D (5 bases). Looked up from germline, CDR1 is SGHDN and CDR2 is FVKESK. The CDR3 extends over 15 amino acids. Trimming shortened V by 0 bases and J by 6 bases, and 14 bases separated the two germline ends. Here the CDR3 DNA reads TGTGCCAGCAGCCAAGATAGTCGGGGCTGGAATGGCTACACCTTC. It yields the protein CASSQDSRGWNGYTF. Variable domain in full (rest from reference TRBV14 and TRBJ1-2): EAGVTQFPSHSVIEKGQTVTLRCDPISGHDNLYWYRRVMGKEIKFLLHFVKESKQDESGMPNNRFLAERTGGTYSTLKVQPAELEDSGVYFCASSQDSRGWNGYTFGSGTRLTVV.

With respect to this clone: The germline gene is not matched at one end of the junction; a read error may be the cause. The chain links TRBV7-9 to TRBJ2-1, with 11 bases identical to TRBD2. This CDR3 comprises 15 residues. Germline CDR1 reads SEHNR; CDR2 reads FQNEAQ (reference sequence). In nucleotides, the CDR3 is TGTGCCAGCAGATGGGAACTAGCGGGGGACTCAGGCCCTATCTTC. Amino acid sequence: CASRWELAGDSGPIF.

The chain joins TRBV28 to TRBJ2-7; no reliable D call. The CDR3 is 13 residues long. Germline V gene lookup returns CDR1 MDHEN and CDR2 SYDVKM. Trimming removed 3 bases from V and 7 bases from J, with 13 bases in between. The CDR3 sequence: CASSFETSGEQYF. CDR3 DNA sequence: TGTGCCAGCAGTTTTGAAACGTCCGGGGAGCAGTACTTC.

The chain has TRBV7-9 and TRBJ2-1; the D gene is possibly TRBD2 (5 bases). Germline CDR1 reads SEHNR; CDR2 reads FQNEAQ (reference sequence). The CDR3 is made up of 15 amino acids. With 5 bases removed from V and 8 bases from J, the gap between germline ends came to 19 bases. The CDR3 bases are TGTGCCAGCAGCCAAACATTACTAGGATTCTATGAGCAGTTCTTC. Amino acids: CASSQTLLGFYEQFF.